The 8 T cell receptor beta chains below were found in one sample sequenced in a study of OX40 agonist ivuxolimab in advanced cancers. The table came from immunoSEQ multiplex PCR; TCRdb's copy has only in-frame clones and leaves some out. The table has over 9,000 clones, over 65% seen once; the top ten hold roughly a quarter. Sequenced here: CD4+ or CD8+ T cells sorted from blood, sampled in a trial of the OX40 agonist ivuxolimab. These receptors came from an adult with an advanced solid tumor such as melanoma, head and neck, liver or kidney cancer.

The V gene is TRBV10-1, the J gene TRBJ1-6; D is undetermined. The CDR3 length is 13 residues. Trimming stripped 6 bases from V and 6 bases from J, with 9 bases between. Germline V gives CDR1 WNHNN, CDR2 SYGVQD (reference sequence). CDR3 DNA sequence: TGCGCCAGCAGGCAGCACCCTAATTCACCCCTCCACTTT. Its protein product is CASRQHPNSPLHF.

The rearrangement uses TRBV27 and TRBJ2-1; no firm D call. The CDR3 spans 15 residues. Germline V gene lookup returns CDR1 MNHEY and CDR2 SMNVEV (reference sequence). The V end lost 0 bases, the J end lost 4 bases, and 10 bases lay between the germline ends. The CDR3 coding sequence is TGTGCCAGCAGTTTATCCCTCGGATCTTACAATGAGCAGTTCTTC. Translating it yields CASSLSLGSYNEQFF.

A few counts support this clone. The rearrangement joins TRBV7-3 to TRBJ2-2, with 9 bases that match TRBD1. J was trimmed by 3 bases and V by 6 bases; bases with no gene match: 8. CDR1 and CDR2 from the germline V gene are SGHTA and FQGTGA. The CDR3 is 16 residues long. The CDR3 loop reads CASRPGTGSDTGELFF. CDR3 bases: TGTGCCAGCAGGCCCGGGACAGGGAGTGACACCGGGGAGCTGTTTTTT.

V and J are TRBV28 and TRBJ2-3; 9 nucleotides line up with TRBD1. The V segment lost 6 bases and the J segment 3 bases; nucleotides outside the gene matches: 7. Germline V gives CDR1 MDHEN, CDR2 SYDVKM. This CDR3 has 15 residues. The CDR3 DNA reads TGTGCCAGCAGAATCCGACAGGGGGGAACAGATACGCAGTATTTT. Translating it yields CASRIRQGGTDTQYF.

The chain is built from TRBV4-1 and TRBJ1-5; 10 bases match TRBD1. Looked up from germline, CDR1 is MGHRA and CDR2 is YSYEKL. The CDR3 runs 16 residues. Trimming took 1 base from V and 7 from J; bases not matched to a gene: 7. CDR3 DNA sequence: TGCGCCAGCAGCCAAGCTGCCGGGACAGGGGTCCAGCCCCAGCATTTT. This codes for CASSQAAGTGVQPQHF.

The chain recombines TRBV4-1 with TRBJ2-5; 10 bases are shared with TRBD1. Looked up from germline, CDR1 is MGHRA and CDR2 is YSYEKL. Trimming took 4 bases from V and 4 from J; bases not matched to a gene: 3. This CDR3 comprises 14 residues. The CDR3 sequence is CASSPRTGGETQYF. The CDR3 DNA sequence: TGCGCCAGCAGCCCTAGGACAGGGGGAGAGACCCAGTACTTC.

The genes are TRBV27 and TRBJ1-2; D gene uncertain. The ends were cut back, 3 bases at V and 5 bases at J, with 16 bases in the middle. This CDR3 is built from 15 residues. Per the germline V gene, CDR1 is MNHEY and CDR2 is SMNVEV (reference sequence). The DNA for the CDR3 is TGTGCCAGCAGTTTGAACCTACCCGGAGGGTATGGCTACACCTTC. This codes for CASSLNLPGGYGYTF.

The chain's CDR3 is CASSQVRGGFYEQYF. DNA of the CDR3: TGCGCCAGCAGCCAAGTCAGGGGGGGTTTCTACGAGCAGTACTTC. This chain links TRBV4-3 with TRBJ2-7; D is possibly TRBD1 or TRBD2 (7 bases each). Germline V gene sequence: CDR1 LGHNA, CDR2 YSLEER. There are 15 residues in the CDR3. Between the trimmed V and J ends, which lost 1 base and 3 bases, there was a span of 13 bases.